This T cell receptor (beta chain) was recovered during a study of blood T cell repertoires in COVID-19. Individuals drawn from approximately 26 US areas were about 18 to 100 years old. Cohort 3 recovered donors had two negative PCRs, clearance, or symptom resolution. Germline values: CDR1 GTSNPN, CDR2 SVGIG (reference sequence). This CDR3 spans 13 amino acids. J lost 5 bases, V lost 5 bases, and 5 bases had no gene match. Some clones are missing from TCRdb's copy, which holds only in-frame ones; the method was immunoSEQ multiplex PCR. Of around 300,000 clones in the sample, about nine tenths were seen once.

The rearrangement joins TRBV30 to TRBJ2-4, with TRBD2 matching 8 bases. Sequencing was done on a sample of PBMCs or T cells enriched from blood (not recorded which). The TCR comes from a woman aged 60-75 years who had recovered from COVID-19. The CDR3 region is CAWAGGTQNIQYF. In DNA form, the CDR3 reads TGTGCCTGGGCGGGGGGTACCCAAAACATTCAGTACTTC.